This T cell receptor (beta chain) derives from a study of Ad26.COV2.S vaccination and SARS-CoV-2 variants. Study results and limitations: Spike-specific TCR breadth ran higher among vaccine recipients than placebo recipients.

Note on this clone: Its antigen is unknown.

Losses at the gene ends were 7 bases for V and 8 bases for J; bases not matched to a gene: 9. CDR1 is SGHTA and CDR2 is FQGNSA in the germline V gene. The CDR3 is 14 amino acids. Profiling relied on immunoSEQ multiplex PCR, and the TCRdb table lists in-frame clones only, not all of them. Among 300,000 to 350,000 clones listed, 70% to 90% were seen once. Treatment indicated: around 19 received Ad26.COV2.S at low or high dose, single or two shots; a few received placebo; per-sample allocation not given. Following the first vaccine or placebo injection, samples were taken on day 63. Immunization relied on an Ad26 vector, which expressed Wuhan-strain SARS-CoV-2 spike.

This chain links TRBV7-2 with TRBJ2-1; TRBD2 agrees at 9 bases. This receptor was obtained from a person between 18 and 60 years old who received the Ad26.COV2.S COVID-19 vaccine or a placebo. The material sequenced was peripheral blood, taken in a trial of Ad26.COV2.S vaccine versus placebo. CDR3 in DNA: TGTGCCAGCACGACCCAGGGACTAGCACATGAGCAGTTCTTC. It translates to CASTTQGLAHEQFF.